This T cell receptor beta chain was sequenced in a study of shared clonotypes between healthy human individuals. Findings and caveats of the study: Only a few donors were included, so the genetic and exposure-history diversity represented was limited. Depth of sequencing was expected to influence donor clonotype sharing. Memory subsets had estimated richness that was generally smaller than that of naive subsets.

Germline trimming cut 10 bases from V and 2 bases from J; bases unmatched to any gene: 5. The CDR3 extends over 13 amino acids. Germline V CDR1 and CDR2: ENHRY, SYGVKD. Naive CD8 cells lacked CD45RO, underwent positive selection for CCR7 and left out terminally differentiated effector memory CD45RA+ cells. Points on this clone: Its antigen is unknown.

The protocol was immunoSEQ multiplex PCR, while the TCRdb copy is restricted to in-frame clones and leaves out a portion. In the table there are about 2.1 million clones, roughly 95% of which are singletons. This TCR came from a man aged 18 to 29 in good health. Some clones in this sample may be carry-over from other donors' samples. Sequences were obtained from naive CD8+ T cells from PBMCs. The chain links TRBV10-3 to TRBJ2-3, with 8 positions matching TRBD1. The CDR3: CANRGTLTDTQYF. The CDR3 DNA follows: TGTGCCAACAGGGGGACTCTCACAGATACGCAGTATTTT.